This T cell receptor beta chain stems from a study of T cell clusters in autoimmune cytopenias. Whole-study results and caveats: No experiment has yet validated the function of the T cell clusters defined in silico.

TRB rearrangements were amplified by touch-down multiplex PCR with mixed TRB-A/B primers. From its re-call of the multiplex PCR reads, TCRdb lists each CDR3 protein once, without DNA. The repertoire table contains over a thousand distinct CDR3 sequences. The CDR3 is 14 residues long. Germline V gene data show CDR1 as LNHDA and CDR2 as SQIVND (reference sequence). About this clonotype itself: Its target is not known.

TRB amplification used approximately 250 ng of peripheral blood genomic DNA. The material sequenced was peripheral blood. This receptor was identified in a human donor with an autoimmune cytopenia or autoimmune hepatitis (not recorded which). This sequence joins TRBV19 and TRBJ2-5; TCRdb returns TRBD1, unconfirmable since there is no DNA. The CDR3 is CASSMTSGGETQYF.